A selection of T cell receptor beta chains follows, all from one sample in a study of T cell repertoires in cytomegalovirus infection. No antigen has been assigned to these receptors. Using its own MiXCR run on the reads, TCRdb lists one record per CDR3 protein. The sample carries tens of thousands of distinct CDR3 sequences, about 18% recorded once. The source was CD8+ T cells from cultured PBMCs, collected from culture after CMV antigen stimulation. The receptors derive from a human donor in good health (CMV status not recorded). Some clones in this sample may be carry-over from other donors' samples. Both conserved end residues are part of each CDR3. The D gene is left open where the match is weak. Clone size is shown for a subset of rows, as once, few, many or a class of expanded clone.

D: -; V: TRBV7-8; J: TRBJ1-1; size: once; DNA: TGTGCCAGCAGCTTAGCCCGGTTCGACACTGAAGCTTTCTTT; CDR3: CASSLARFDTEAFF
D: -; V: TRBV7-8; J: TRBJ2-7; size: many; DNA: TGTGCCAGCAGCCCAGAGGCAGGGACCCTCTCCTACGAGCAGTACTTC; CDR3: CASSPEAGTLSYEQYF
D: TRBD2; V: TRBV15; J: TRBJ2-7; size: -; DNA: TGTGCCACCAGCAGTAAGAGCGGGAGAGGGGAGCAGTACTTC; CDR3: CATSSKSGRGEQYF
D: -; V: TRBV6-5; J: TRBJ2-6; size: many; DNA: TGTGCCAGCAGTTACGGGGTGGCTGGGGCCAACGTCCTGACTTTC; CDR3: CASSYGVAGANVLTF
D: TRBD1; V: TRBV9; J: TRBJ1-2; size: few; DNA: TGTGCCAGCAGCGTAGCTTCGGGGACAGGGTTCGGCTACACCTTC; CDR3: CASSVASGTGFGYTF
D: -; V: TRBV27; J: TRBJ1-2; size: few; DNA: TGTGCCAGCAGTTTATCGACGGCAGGCTATGGCTACACCTTC; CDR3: CASSLSTAGYGYTF
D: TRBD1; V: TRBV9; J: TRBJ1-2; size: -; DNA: TGTGCCAGCAGCGTGGGGACAGGGGCCTATGGCTACACCTTC; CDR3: CASSVGTGAYGYTF
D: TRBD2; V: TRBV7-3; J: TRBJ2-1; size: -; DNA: TGTGCCAGCAGCCCTACTAGCGGGGGGGTCAATGAGCAGTTCTTC; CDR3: CASSPTSGGVNEQFF
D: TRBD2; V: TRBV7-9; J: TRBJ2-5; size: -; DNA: TGTGCCAGCAGCCGAGGGAGGCGGGCTAGCGGTAGTTACCAAGAGACCCAGTACTTC; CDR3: CASSRGRRASGSYQETQYF
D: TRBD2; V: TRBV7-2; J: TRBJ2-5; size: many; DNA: TGTGCCAGCAGCGTGGGACTAGCGGGAGGTCGAGAGACCCAGTACTTC; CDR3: CASSVGLAGGRETQYF
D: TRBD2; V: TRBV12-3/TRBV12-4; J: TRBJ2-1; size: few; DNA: TGTGCCAGCACCGCGCCCGGGACTAACAATGAGCAGTTCTTC; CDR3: CASTAPGTNNEQFF
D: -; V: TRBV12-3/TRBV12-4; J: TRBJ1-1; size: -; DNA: TGTGCCAGCACCTGGGCTCCCAAGACAACTGAAGCTTTCTTT; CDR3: CASTWAPKTTEAFF
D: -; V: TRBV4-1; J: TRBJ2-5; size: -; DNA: TGCGCCAGCAGCCAAGCGTGGGGCTACCAAGAGACCCAGTACTTC; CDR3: CASSQAWGYQETQYF
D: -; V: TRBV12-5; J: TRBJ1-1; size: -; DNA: TGTGCTTCCCCGGGGCCCGGTATGAACACTGAAGCTTTCTTT; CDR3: CASPGPGMNTEAFF
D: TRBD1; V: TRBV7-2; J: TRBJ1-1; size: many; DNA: TGTGCCAGCAGCCCACGACAGGGGGTGAACACTGAAGCTTTCTTT; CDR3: CASSPRQGVNTEAFF
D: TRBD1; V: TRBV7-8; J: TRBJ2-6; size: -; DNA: TGTGCCAGCAGCGAACGGGACAGGGATCTTCTCTCTGGGGCCAACGTCCTGACTTTC; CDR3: CASSERDRDLLSGANVLTF
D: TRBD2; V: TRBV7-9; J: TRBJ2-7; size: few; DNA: TGTGCCAGCAGCTCCAGGGAGGTAGCGGGAGCCCACGAGCAGTACTTC; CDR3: CASSSREVAGAHEQYF
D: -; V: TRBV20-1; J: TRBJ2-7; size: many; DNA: TGCAAGCGTTTTCCGGGAGAAGGGACCTACGAGCAGTACTTC; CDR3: CKRFPGEGTYEQYF
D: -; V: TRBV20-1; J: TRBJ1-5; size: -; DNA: TGCAGTGCTCCGGCCCCCCTAGGCGGCAATCAGCCCCAGCATTTT; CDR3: CSAPAPLGGNQPQHF
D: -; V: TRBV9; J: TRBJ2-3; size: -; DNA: TGTGCCAGCAGCGTGGGAGGCCTTACAGATACGCAGTATTTT; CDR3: CASSVGGLTDTQYF
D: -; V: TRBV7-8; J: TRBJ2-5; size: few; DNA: TGTGCCAGCAGCTTAGTCCTTAAGCCTCCCGGGTACCAAGAGACCCAGTACTTC; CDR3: CASSLVLKPPGYQETQYF
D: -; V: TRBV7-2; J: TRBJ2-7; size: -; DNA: TGTGCCAGCAGCGGGGTACTAATCTCCTACGAGCAGTACTTC; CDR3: CASSGVLISYEQYF
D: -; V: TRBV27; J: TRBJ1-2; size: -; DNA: TGTGCCAGCAGTTATGGATCACAGGGTAATGGCTACACCTTC; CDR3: CASSYGSQGNGYTF
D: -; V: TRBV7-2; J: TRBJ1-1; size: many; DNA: TGTGCCACCCTCGGGGGATCGGGGGCTGAAGCTTTCTTT; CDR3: CATLGGSGAEAFF
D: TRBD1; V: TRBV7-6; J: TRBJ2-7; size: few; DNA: TGTGCCAGCAGCTTACGCCCAAAGGGGGCCGAACTCCACGAGCAGTACTTC; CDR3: CASSLRPKGAELHEQYF
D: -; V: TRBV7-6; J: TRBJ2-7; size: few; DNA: TGTGCCAGCAGCTCCCAGGTTAGGGGTACGGACTCCTACGAGCAGTACTTC; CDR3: CASSSQVRGTDSYEQYF
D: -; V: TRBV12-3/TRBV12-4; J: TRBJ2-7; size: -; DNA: TGTGCCAGCAGTTATGAGCTACCGAACTACGAGCAGTACTTC; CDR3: CASSYELPNYEQYF
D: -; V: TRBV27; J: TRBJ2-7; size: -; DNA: TGTGCCAGCAGTCCTGGACCTAGGAGGGAGCAGTACTTC; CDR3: CASSPGPRREQYF
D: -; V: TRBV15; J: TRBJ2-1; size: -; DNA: TGTGCCACGACTTTAAGAGATTATAACAATGAGCAGTTCTTC; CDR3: CATTLRDYNNEQFF
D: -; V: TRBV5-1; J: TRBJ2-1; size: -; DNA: TGCGCCAGCAGCTTGGCTGTGGGGTGGGAGCAGTTCTTC; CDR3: CASSLAVGWEQFF
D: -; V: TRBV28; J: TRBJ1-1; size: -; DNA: TGTGCCAGCAGTTTATTTCAGGGGCTCACTGAAGCTTTCTTT; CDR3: CASSLFQGLTEAFF
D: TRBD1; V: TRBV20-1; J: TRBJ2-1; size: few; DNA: TGCAGCACCGAGGACAGGGGGCTAAATTATGAGCAGTTCTTC; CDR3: CSTEDRGLNYEQFF
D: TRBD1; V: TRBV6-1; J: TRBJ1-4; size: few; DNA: TGTGCCACTAGCGGGATCGGGACAGTGCAAAAACTGTTTTTT; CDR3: CATSGIGTVQKLFF
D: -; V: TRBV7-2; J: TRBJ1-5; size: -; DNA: TGTGCCAGCAGCTTAGTCGGGGGGCCGGGTAGCAATCAGCCCCAGCATTTT; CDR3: CASSLVGGPGSNQPQHF
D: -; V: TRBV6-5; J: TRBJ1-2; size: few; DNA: TGTGCCAGCAGTTACTCGTCCCTATATGGCTACACCTTC; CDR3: CASSYSSLYGYTF
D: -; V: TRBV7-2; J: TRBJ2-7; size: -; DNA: TGTGCCAGCAGCCCAAACCTTCCCTACGAGCAGTACTTC; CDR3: CASSPNLPYEQYF
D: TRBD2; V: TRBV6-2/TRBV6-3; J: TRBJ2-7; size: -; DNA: TGTGCCAGCAGTTACCCGAGGGGGACTAGCGGCACCTACGAGCAGTACTTC; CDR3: CASSYPRGTSGTYEQYF
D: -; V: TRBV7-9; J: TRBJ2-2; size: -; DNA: TGTGCCAGCAGCTCGCCGGTTGGTGGCAGGGACACCGGGGAGCTGTTTTTT; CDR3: CASSSPVGGRDTGELFF
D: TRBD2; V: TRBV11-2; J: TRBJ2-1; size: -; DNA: TGTGCCAGCAGCCTGAACTTAAGACTAGCGGGAGAGGGTGATGAGCAGTTCTTC; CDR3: CASSLNLRLAGEGDEQFF
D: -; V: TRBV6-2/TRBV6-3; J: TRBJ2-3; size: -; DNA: TGTGCCAGCAGTCGCCCCGGGGTCGATACGCAGTATTTT; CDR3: CASSRPGVDTQYF
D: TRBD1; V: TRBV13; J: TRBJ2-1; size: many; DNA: TGTGCCAGCAGTACAGCTATCTCCACAGGGGGTGAGCAGTTCTTC; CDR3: CASSTAISTGGEQFF
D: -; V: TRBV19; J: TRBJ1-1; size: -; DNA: TGTGCCAGTTTGAGAGATTTTGAAGCTTTCTTT; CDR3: CASLRDFEAFF
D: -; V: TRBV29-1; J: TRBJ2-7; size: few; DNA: TGCAGCGCTACTGACTCCTACGAGCAGTACTTC; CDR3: CSATDSYEQYF
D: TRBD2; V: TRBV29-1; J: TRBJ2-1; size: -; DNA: TGCAGCGTTCTCTCCGGGAGGGCCGGTGAGCAGTTCTTC; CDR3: CSVLSGRAGEQFF
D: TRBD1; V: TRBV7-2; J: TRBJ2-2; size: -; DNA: TGTGCCAGCGTGGACAGGGTATGGAACACCGGGAAGCTGTTTTTT; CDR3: CASVDRVWNTGKLFF